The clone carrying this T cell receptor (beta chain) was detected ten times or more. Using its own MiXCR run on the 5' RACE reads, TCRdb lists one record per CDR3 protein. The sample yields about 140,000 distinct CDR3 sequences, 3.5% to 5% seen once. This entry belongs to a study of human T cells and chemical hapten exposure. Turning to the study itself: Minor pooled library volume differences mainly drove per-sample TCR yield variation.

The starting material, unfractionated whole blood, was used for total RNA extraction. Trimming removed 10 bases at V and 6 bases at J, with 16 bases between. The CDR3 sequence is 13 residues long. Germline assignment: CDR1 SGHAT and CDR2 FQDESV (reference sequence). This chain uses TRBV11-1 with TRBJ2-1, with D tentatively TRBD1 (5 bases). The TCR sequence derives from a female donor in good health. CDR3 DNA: TGTGCCACCTCCATAAATAGGGGCAATGAGCAGTTCTTC. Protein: CATSINRGNEQFF.